In its sample, the clone carrying this T cell receptor beta chain was seen many times. Its antigen is undetermined. Study-wide results and caveats: The larger cohort examined one V-J beta rearrangement, not whole repertoires. Tumor memory CD4+ T cell TCR gene usage clustered with blood and lymph node memory CD4+ cells and lymph node naive CD4+ cells.

Semi-nested PCR with Nested Universal Primer A followed constant-region reverse priming of full-length variable regions. One entry per CDR3 protein, called by TCRdb with MiXCR from the 5' RACE reads. The table records 62,000 or so distinct CDR3 sequences, about 22% of them present only once. Memory CD4+ cells were defined as CD4+CD45RO+CD25-. With 4 bases removed from V and 8 bases from J, the gap between germline ends came to 18 bases. Looked up from germline, CDR1 is MNHEY and CDR2 is SVGAGI. This CDR3 is built from 16 residues. This chain uses TRBV6-5 with TRBJ1-6; no clear D. Specimen: memory CD4+ T cells sorted from a lymph node. Subset described: memory CD4+ T cells, CD4+CD45RO+CD25-. This TCR was sampled from a female donor with breast cancer. The CDR3 DNA is TGTGCCAGCAGTTCTGCCTACACGGGTGGAGATTCACCCCTCCACTTT. It codes for CASSSAYTGGDSPLHF.